These 18 T cell receptor beta chains came from one sample sequenced in a study of CD8 T cells in Susac syndrome. RNA, at roughly 0.5 to 1 ug, was reverse transcribed with random hexamers. One entry per CDR3 protein, called by TCRdb with MiXCR from the immunoSEQ multiplex PCR reads. The top ten clones hold approximately 0.09% of a sample with 150,000 to 200,000 distinct CDR3 sequences, more than 90% of them seen once. Sequenced input: CD4+ T cells from PBMCs. The origin of the receptors is a human donor with multiple sclerosis.

This clonotype came up once. The chain uses TRBV5-4 and TRBJ2-5; TRBD1 aligns across 9 bases. V was pared by 4 bases and J by 5 bases, with 9 bases of the junction left unmatched. The CDR3 consists of 15 residues. CDR1 is SGHNT, CDR2 YYREEE, per germline (reference sequence). In DNA form, the CDR3 reads TGTGCCAGCAGCACGGGGGACAGGGCGTCGGAGACCCAGTACTTC. Encoded protein: CASSTGDRASETQYF. The complete variable domain, with remaining parts taken from reference TRBV5-4 and TRBJ2-5, reads ETGVTQSPTHLIKTRGQQVTLRCSSQSGHNTVSWYQQALGQGPQFIFQYYREEENGRGNFPPRFSGLQFPNYSSELNVNALELDDSALYLCASSTGDRASETQYFGPGTRLLVL.

The chain joins TRBV7-3 to TRBJ2-3; D is unresolved. The CDR3 has 12 amino acids. Trimming cost V 3 bases and J 3 bases, with 4 bases left between them. The germline gives CDR1 SGHTA, CDR2 FQGTGA. CDR3: CASSFFTDTQYF. CDR3 nucleotide sequence: TGTGCCAGCAGCTTCTTTACAGATACGCAGTATTTT.

The rearrangement joins TRBV5-6 to TRBJ2-7, with D possibly matching TRBD2 (5 bases). V was cut by 1 base and J by 2 bases, with 13 bases left in between. The CDR3 sequence is 15 residues long. Germline loops: CDR1 SGHDT, CDR2 YYEEEE. The CDR3 DNA sequence: TGTGCCAGCAGCTTGTCGAGGGAACACGCCTACGAGCAGTACTTC. The encoded protein is CASSLSREHAYEQYF.

The rearrangement links TRBV18 to TRBJ2-5; 7 bases are a match to TRBD1. The germline V gene has CDR1 KGHSH and CDR2 LQKENI. V was clipped by 5 bases and J by 1 base; unmatched bases: 7. This CDR3 is 15 amino acids long. The CDR3 sequence: CASSVRQGSQETQYF. As DNA, the CDR3 is TGTGCCAGCTCAGTGAGACAGGGCTCCCAAGAGACCCAGTACTTC.

The chain combines TRBV5-4 with TRBJ2-6, with D possibly TRBD1 on 6 matching bases. This CDR3 spans 17 amino acids. The germline V and J ends were trimmed by 5 bases and 1 base, with 16 bases remaining between them. Germline-derived CDR1 and CDR2 are SGHNT and YYREEE (reference sequence). As DNA, the CDR3 is TGTGCCAGCAGTCGAGGCCCCAGGGGTTCTGGGGCCAACGTCCTGACTTTC. Its protein product is CASSRGPRGSGANVLTF.

The chain links TRBV29-1 to TRBJ2-1; 7 bases align to TRBD2. With 0 bases clipped from V and 1 base from J, the junction kept 6 bases outside the gene matches. This CDR3 comprises 16 residues. In germline, CDR1 is SQVTM, CDR2 ANQGSEA. The CDR3 is CSVEDGAGDSYNEQFF. The CDR3 nucleotides are TGCAGCGTTGAAGATGGGGCGGGGGATTCCTACAATGAGCAGTTCTTC.

V gene TRBV9 combines with J gene TRBJ2-3; D uncertain. CDR1 is SGDLS, CDR2 YYNGEE, per germline. There are 14 residues in the CDR3. V dropped 0 bases and J dropped 2 bases, with 7 bases sitting between them. CDR3 DNA: TGTGCCAGCAGCGTAGCGTCTAACACAGATACGCAGTATTTT. This sequence encodes CASSVASNTDTQYF.

Only one count was recorded for this clonotype. The rearrangement joins TRBV4-1 to TRBJ2-7, with D maybe TRBD2 (5 bases). V lost 3 bases and J 7 bases, leaving 19 bases between the germline ends. There are 15 residues in the CDR3. Per germline, CDR1 MGHRA and CDR2 YSYEKL. The CDR3 is CASSHSGFGREEQYF. DNA for the CDR3: TGCGCCAGCAGCCACAGCGGCTTCGGTCGTGAGGAGCAGTACTTC.

The count of this clonotype is one. The J gene is TRBJ2-1, the V gene TRBV3-1; 9 nucleotides line up with TRBD1. This CDR3 contains 13 residues. Germline V lookup: CDR1 LGHDT, CDR2 YNNKEL (reference sequence). V was clipped by 10 bases and J by 7 bases; unmatched bases: 8. CDR3 in amino acids: CATMDRGLNEQFF. In DNA, the CDR3 is TGTGCCACCATGGACAGGGGTTTGAATGAGCAGTTCTTC.

On this clonotype: The junction shows a germline mismatch at one end, possibly a read error. The genes are TRBV7-9 and TRBJ2-7; D may be TRBD1 or TRBD2 (5 bases each). The CDR3 runs to 11 residues. CDR1 is SEHNR, CDR2 FQNEAQ, per germline (reference sequence). The CDR3 DNA reads TGTGCCAGCAGCTCGAGGGACGGTATGCGCTTC. It encodes CASSSRDGMRF.

The CDR3 is CSVESEIYNEQFF. The CDR3 DNA sequence: TGCAGCGTTGAAAGTGAGATCTACAATGAGCAGTTCTTC. This rearrangement joins TRBV29-1 to TRBJ2-1, with D uncertain. Germline-derived CDR1 and CDR2 are SQVTM and ANQGSEA. Trimming removed 2 bases from V and 3 bases from J, with 8 bases in between. This CDR3 contains 13 residues.

The chain carries TRBV29-1 and TRBJ2-5; 7 bases line up with TRBD1. This CDR3 comprises 13 residues. V was pared by 5 bases and J by 5 bases, with 8 bases of the junction left unmatched. From germline, CDR1 is SQVTM and CDR2 ANQGSEA. CDR3 nucleotide sequence: TGCAGCGTTAACAGGGGTATCGGGGAGACCCAGTACTTC. Residues: CSVNRGIGETQYF.

The chain employs TRBV30 and TRBJ1-1; D is unclear. Per the germline V gene, CDR1 is GTSNPN and CDR2 is SVGIG (reference sequence). The V and J ends lost 1 base and 0 bases respectively, with 12 bases between them. The CDR3 extends over 15 amino acids. The CDR3 reads CAWSALGGMNTEAFF. CDR3 sequence (DNA): TGTGCCTGGAGTGCCCTAGGCGGTATGAACACTGAAGCTTTCTTT.

The CDR3 sequence is CASSPDRDNYGYTF. For the CDR3, the DNA is TGTGCCAGCAGTCCCGACAGGGATAACTATGGCTACACCTTC. The chain recombines TRBV27 with TRBJ1-2; 7 bases map to TRBD1. Germline V gene sequence: CDR1 MNHEY, CDR2 SMNVEV (reference sequence). The CDR3 is 14 residues long. Losses at the gene ends were 5 bases for V and 1 base for J; bases not matched to a gene: 4.

This clonotype occurred a few times. The V gene is TRBV6-5, the J gene TRBJ1-1; 8 bases match TRBD1. Trimming took 4 bases from V and 5 from J; bases not matched to a gene: 3. In germline, CDR1 is MNHEY, CDR2 SVGAGI. CDR3 length equals 13 residues. CDR3 amino acids: CASSSYRGTEAFF. The DNA of the CDR3 is TGTGCCAGCAGTTCCTACAGGGGGACTGAAGCTTTCTTT.

This chain uses TRBV20-1 with TRBJ2-3, with 9 bases lining up with TRBD2. Germline lookup yields CDR1 DFQATT and CDR2 SNEGSKA (reference sequence). V shed 5 bases, J shed 5 bases, and the junction held 11 bases outside the gene matches. This CDR3 is 15 amino acids long. The CDR3 bases are TGCAGTGCTCTCCGGGGGAGCGGGGGGAAAGATACGCAGTATTTT. Its protein product is CSALRGSGGKDTQYF.

CDR3 nucleotide sequence: TGCAGTGCTAATGAAGGGACAGAGAACTATGGCTACACCTTC. Protein sequence: CSANEGTENYGYTF. The V call is TRBV20-1, the J call TRBJ1-2; 7 bases line up with TRBD1. The CDR3 runs to 14 residues. Trimming at V came to 4 bases and at J to 2 bases, leaving 7 bases not matched to a gene. CDR1 is DFQATT and CDR2 is SNEGSKA in the germline V gene (reference sequence).

This rearrangement joins TRBV28 to TRBJ1-6; D uncertain. Germline values: CDR1 MDHEN, CDR2 SYDVKM. The ends were cut back, 5 bases at V and 10 bases at J, with 18 bases in the middle. CDR3 length: 15 amino acids. CDR3 nucleotide sequence: TGTGCCAGCAGTACTCGGTACCGCCAGGTCTCACCCCTCCACTTT. Translating it yields CASSTRYRQVSPLHF.